What follows are 18 T cell receptor beta chains derived from one specimen sequenced in a study of OX40 agonist ivuxolimab in advanced cancers. Data came from immunoSEQ multiplex PCR; TCRdb stores just in-frame clones and leaves some out. The data contain 65,000 to 75,000 clones, approximately 81% of them singletons. This sample comprised CD4+ or CD8+ T cells sorted from blood, obtained in a trial of the OX40 agonist ivuxolimab. Source of these receptors: an adult with an advanced solid tumor such as melanoma, head and neck, liver or kidney cancer.

The sample holds a few counts of this clone. The rearrangement links TRBV5-6 to TRBJ1-5; D unresolved. Trimming shortened V by 1 base and J by 4 bases, and 9 bases separated the two germline ends. This CDR3 region has 14 residues. Germline CDR1 SGHDT, CDR2 YYEEEE. CDR3 nucleotide sequence: TGTGCCAGCAGCTTGCGGGGAGGAAATCAGCCCCAGCATTTT. The encoded protein is CASSLRGGNQPQHF.

This chain links TRBV19 with TRBJ1-5; D is uncertain. The CDR3 is made up of 12 amino acids. V shed 5 bases and J shed 4 bases, with 6 bases lying between them. Germline lookup yields CDR1 LNHDA and CDR2 SQIVND (reference sequence). In DNA, the CDR3 is TGTGCCAGTAGTCTCCCTAATCAGCCCCAGCATTTT. Its protein is CASSLPNQPQHF.

Here the CDR3 DNA reads TGTGCCAGCAGCTTAGGGCAGGGATGGGCTGAAGCTTTCTTT. It yields the protein CASSLGQGWAEAFF. The chain has TRBV7-9 and TRBJ1-1, with D maybe TRBD1 (5 bases). The CDR3 length is 14 residues. V lost 1 base and J lost 6, with 12 bases in between. The germline CDR1 and CDR2 sequences are SEHNR and FQNEAQ (reference sequence).

The rearrangement uses TRBV19 and TRBJ2-2; D not resolved. This CDR3 spans 17 amino acids. V lost 4 bases and J 0 bases, leaving 15 bases between the germline ends. Germline V lookup: CDR1 LNHDA, CDR2 SQIVND (reference sequence). The CDR3 sequence: CASSTPTLRSNTGELFF. CDR3 bases: TGTGCCAGTAGTACCCCTACATTAAGATCGAACACCGGGGAGCTGTTTTTT.

This chain links TRBV5-6 with TRBJ1-2, with a tentative D call TRBD1 (5 bases). Germline V lookup: CDR1 SGHDT, CDR2 YYEEEE. This CDR3 is 12 amino acids long. The V gene lost 0 bases and the J gene lost 8 bases, with 8 bases spanning the gap. The CDR3 reads CASSLVRDGYTF. The DNA for the CDR3 is TGTGCCAGCAGCTTGGTAAGGGACGGCTACACCTTC.

CDR3 nucleotide sequence: TGTGCCAGCAGCTCCTTCGGGGGTAGCGGGACCACCGGGGAGCTGTTTTTT. Translated, it gives CASSSFGGSGTTGELFF. The rearrangement links TRBV5-8 to TRBJ2-2; 8 bases fit TRBD2. Germline CDR1 SGHTS, CDR2 YDEGEE. This CDR3 has 17 residues. Trimming removed 3 bases from V and 4 bases from J; junction bases left unmatched: 11.

The V call is TRBV25-1, the J call TRBJ2-7; D is perhaps TRBD2 (5 bases). Trimming took 4 bases from V and 3 from J, leaving 13 bases between them. The CDR3 is 14 amino acids. From germline, CDR1 is MGHDK and CDR2 SYGVNS. This chain's CDR3 is CASSAPGMLYEQYF. CDR3 coding DNA: TGTGCCAGCAGTGCCCCCGGGATGCTCTACGAGCAGTACTTC.

This chain links TRBV5-5 with TRBJ1-1, with D uncertain. CDR1 is SGHKS and CDR2 is YYEKEE in the germline V gene (reference sequence). V lost 4 bases, J lost 7 bases, and 17 bases lay in between. There are 14 residues in the CDR3. The CDR3 spells CASSQPGGPLEAFF. CDR3 DNA sequence: TGTGCCAGCAGCCAGCCGGGTGGCCCGCTTGAAGCTTTCTTT.

The chain carries TRBV4-2 and TRBJ2-7; tentatively, D is TRBD1 or TRBD2 (6 bases each). Germline V gene lookup returns CDR1 LGHNA and CDR2 YNFKEQ. The CDR3 has 14 residues. Trimming pared 1 base from V and 4 bases from J, leaving 11 bases between. The DNA for the CDR3 is TGTGCCAGCAGCCAAGGGGGGGACATTTACGAGCAGTACTTC. Translating it yields CASSQGGDIYEQYF.

J is TRBJ2-7 and V is TRBV6-1; tentatively, D is TRBD1 or TRBD2 (7 bases each). V was pared by 10 bases and J by 3 bases, with 19 bases between. This CDR3 contains 14 residues. Germline V gene sequence: CDR1 MNHNS, CDR2 SASEGT. The CDR3 loop reads CATESQGGFYEQYF. The DNA for the CDR3 is TGTGCCACCGAGTCCCAGGGGGGGTTCTACGAGCAGTACTTC.

This clone was detected only a few times. The J gene is TRBJ2-1, the V gene TRBV30; 11 bases map to TRBD2. J was trimmed by 4 bases and V by 4 bases; bases with no gene match: 12. The V gene's germline CDR1 is GTSNPN and CDR2 SVGIG (reference sequence). The CDR3 extends over 17 amino acids. The CDR3 is CAWTPVSGTSGYNEQFF. In DNA, the CDR3 is TGTGCCTGGACTCCAGTTTCCGGGACTAGCGGTTACAATGAGCAGTTCTTC.

The rearrangement joins TRBV19 to TRBJ1-5; TRBD1 is a possible D gene (5 bases). Germline CDR1 LNHDA, CDR2 SQIVND (reference sequence). V lost 7 bases, J lost 3 bases, and 10 bases lay in between. CDR3 size: 13 residues. The CDR3 DNA reads TGTGCCAGTAAGTTGGGGCCCAATCAGCCCCAGCATTTT. The encoded protein is CASKLGPNQPQHF.

This clone showed up just a few times. V and J are TRBV10-3 and TRBJ1-1; TRBD1 agrees at 10 bases. V lost 10 bases and J lost 5; bases outside the gene matches: 16. The length of the CDR3 is 16 residues. Germline-derived CDR1 and CDR2 are ENHRY and SYGVKD. The CDR3 DNA sequence: TGTGCCACGACCGGGACAGGGGTTTTGAGGATGACTGAAGCTTTCTTT. Amino acids: CATTGTGVLRMTEAFF.

The gene calls are TRBV27 and TRBJ2-7; 9 bases match TRBD2. V dropped 6 bases and J dropped 1; count of bases not matched to a gene: 4. This CDR3 spans 14 amino acids. The V gene's germline CDR1 is MNHEY and CDR2 SMNVEV (reference sequence). CDR3 protein: CASSVREGSYEQYF. DNA for the CDR3: TGTGCCAGCAGCGTGCGGGAGGGTTCCTACGAGCAGTACTTC.

This chain joins TRBV5-4 and TRBJ1-2; 9 nucleotides align to TRBD1. The CDR3 contains 13 residues. CDR1 SGHNT and CDR2 YYREEE come from the germline V gene (reference sequence). The trim removed 4 bases at V and 4 bases at J, leaving 2 bases unmatched. CDR3 sequence: CASSGDRAYGYTF. The CDR3 DNA reads TGTGCCAGCAGCGGGGACAGGGCCTATGGCTACACCTTC.

The chain is built from TRBV14 and TRBJ1-3; D is ambiguous. The CDR3 is 13 residues long. V lost 4 bases and J lost 9, with 13 bases in between. CDR1 and CDR2 (germline): SGHDN, FVKESK. The CDR3 loop reads CASSLGIPTTIYF. The CDR3 DNA is TGTGCCAGCAGCCTAGGCATTCCGACCACCATATATTTT.

The sample holds one count of this clone. This chain uses TRBV5-1 with TRBJ2-1, with 8 bases that match TRBD2. This CDR3 has 16 residues. The germline CDR1 and CDR2 sequences are SGHRS and YFSETQ. The junction had 10 bases not matched to a gene; V was cut back by 0 bases and J by 8 bases. CDR3 in DNA: TGCGCCAGCAGCTTGGCCAGTACGGGAGGGCCACATGAGCAGTTCTTC. Translated, it gives CASSLASTGGPHEQFF.

The J gene is TRBJ2-3, the V gene TRBV19; the D call may be TRBD1 or TRBD2 (6 bases each). Looked up from germline, CDR1 is LNHDA and CDR2 is SQIVND (reference sequence). V was trimmed by 10 bases and J by 3 bases, leaving 17 bases between them. This CDR3 has 14 amino acids. Here the CDR3 reads CAIDGGGNTDTQYF. The CDR3 DNA sequence: TGTGCCATAGACGGAGGGGGGAATACAGATACGCAGTATTTT.